The text below deals with one TCR beta chain. The CDR3 has 16 amino acids. V lost 4 bases, J lost 6 bases, and 12 bases stayed unmatched. Germline lookup yields CDR1 SGDLS and CDR2 YYNGEE. The sample is drawn from a study of blood T cell repertoires in COVID-19. The wider study: There were acute and convalescent COVID-19 samples, and they came from the United States, Italy and Spain. Sample material is recorded as cDNA or gDNA derived from T cells, B-cell-depleted T cells, or PBMCs.

Only in-frame clones appear in the TCRdb table, and some are missing; sequencing was by immunoSEQ multiplex PCR. This table has some 80,000 clones, over 75% appearing once. The source of this sequence is a human donor in a cohort sampled during active COVID-19. Sequences were obtained from peripheral blood. This chain joins TRBV9 and TRBJ2-2; 7 bases map to TRBD2. The CDR3 reads CASSPQGGGAAGELFF. The CDR3 DNA follows: TGTGCCAGCAGCCCCCAAGGCGGGGGTGCAGCCGGGGAGCTGTTTTTT.